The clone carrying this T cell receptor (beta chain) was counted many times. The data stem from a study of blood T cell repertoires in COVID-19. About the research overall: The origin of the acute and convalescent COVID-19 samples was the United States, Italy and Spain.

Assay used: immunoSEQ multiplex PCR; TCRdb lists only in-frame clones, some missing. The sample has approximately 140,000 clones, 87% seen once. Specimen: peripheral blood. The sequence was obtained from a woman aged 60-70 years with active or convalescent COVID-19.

The CDR3 here is CASSVEGAGGLTDTQYF. The CDR3 bases are TGTGCCAGCAGCGTAGAGGGAGCGGGGGGCCTCACAGATACGCAGTATTTT. The rearrangement uses TRBV9 and TRBJ2-3, with TRBD2 matching 9 bases. Trimming removed 0 bases from V and 2 bases from J; junction bases left unmatched: 7. Germline CDR1 is SGDLS and CDR2 is YYNGEE. The CDR3 is 17 amino acids.